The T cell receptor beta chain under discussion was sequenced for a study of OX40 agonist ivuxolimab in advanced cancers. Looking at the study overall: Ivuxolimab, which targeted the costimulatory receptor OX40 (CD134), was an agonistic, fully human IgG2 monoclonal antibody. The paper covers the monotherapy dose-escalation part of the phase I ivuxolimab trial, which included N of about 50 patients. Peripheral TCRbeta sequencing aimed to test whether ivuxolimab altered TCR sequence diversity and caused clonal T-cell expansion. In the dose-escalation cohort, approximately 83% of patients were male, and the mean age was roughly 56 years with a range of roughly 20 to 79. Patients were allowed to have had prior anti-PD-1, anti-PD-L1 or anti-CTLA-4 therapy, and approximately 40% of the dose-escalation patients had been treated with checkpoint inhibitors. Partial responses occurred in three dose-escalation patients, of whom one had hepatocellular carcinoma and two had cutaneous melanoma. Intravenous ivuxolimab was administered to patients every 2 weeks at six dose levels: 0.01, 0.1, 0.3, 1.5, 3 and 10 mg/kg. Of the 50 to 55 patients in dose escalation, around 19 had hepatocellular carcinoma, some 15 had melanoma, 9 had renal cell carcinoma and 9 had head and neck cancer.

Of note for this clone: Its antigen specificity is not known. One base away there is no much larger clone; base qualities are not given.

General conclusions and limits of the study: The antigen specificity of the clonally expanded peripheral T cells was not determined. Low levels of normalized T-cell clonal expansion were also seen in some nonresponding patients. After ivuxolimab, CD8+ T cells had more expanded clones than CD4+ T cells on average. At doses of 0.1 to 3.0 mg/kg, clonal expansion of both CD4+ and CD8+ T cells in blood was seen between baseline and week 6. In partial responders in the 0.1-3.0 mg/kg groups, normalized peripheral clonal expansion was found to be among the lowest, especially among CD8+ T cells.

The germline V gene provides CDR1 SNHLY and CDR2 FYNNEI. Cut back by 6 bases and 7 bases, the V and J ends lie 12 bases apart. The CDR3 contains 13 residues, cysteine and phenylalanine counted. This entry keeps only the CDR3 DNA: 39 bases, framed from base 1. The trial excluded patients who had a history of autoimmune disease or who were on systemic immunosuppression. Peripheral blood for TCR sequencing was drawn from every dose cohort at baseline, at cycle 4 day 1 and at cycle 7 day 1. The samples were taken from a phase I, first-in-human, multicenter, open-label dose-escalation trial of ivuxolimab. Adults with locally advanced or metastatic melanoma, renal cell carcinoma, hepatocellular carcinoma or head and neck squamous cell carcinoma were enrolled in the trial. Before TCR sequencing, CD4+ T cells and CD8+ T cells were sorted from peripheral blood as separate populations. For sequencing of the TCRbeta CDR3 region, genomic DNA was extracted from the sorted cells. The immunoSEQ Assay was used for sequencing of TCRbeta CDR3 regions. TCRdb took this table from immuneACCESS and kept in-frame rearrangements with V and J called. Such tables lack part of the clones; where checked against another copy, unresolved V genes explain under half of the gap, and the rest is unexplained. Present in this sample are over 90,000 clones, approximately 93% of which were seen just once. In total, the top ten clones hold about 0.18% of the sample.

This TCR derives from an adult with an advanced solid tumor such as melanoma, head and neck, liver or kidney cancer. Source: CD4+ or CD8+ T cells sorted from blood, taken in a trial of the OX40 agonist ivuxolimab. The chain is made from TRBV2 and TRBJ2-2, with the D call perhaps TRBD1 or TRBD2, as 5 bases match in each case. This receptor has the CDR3 CASRLGPDGELFF. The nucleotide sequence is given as TGTGCCAGCAGACTGGGACCTGACGGGGAGCTGTTTTTT.